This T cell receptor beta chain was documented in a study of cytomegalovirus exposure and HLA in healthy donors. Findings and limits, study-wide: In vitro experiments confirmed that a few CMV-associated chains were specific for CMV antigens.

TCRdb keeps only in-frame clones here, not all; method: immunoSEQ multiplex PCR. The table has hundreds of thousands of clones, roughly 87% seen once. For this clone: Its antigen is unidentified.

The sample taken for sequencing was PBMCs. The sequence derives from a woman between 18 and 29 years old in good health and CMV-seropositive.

CDR3 region: CASTPLQVSDTEAFF. CDR3 nucleotides: TGTGCCAGCACCCCTCTTCAGGTATCGGACACTGAAGCTTTCTTT. This chain uses TRBV28 with TRBJ1-1, with D unclear. Germline lookup yields CDR1 MDHEN and CDR2 SYDVKM. Deletions cut 7 bases from V and 3 bases from J, with 18 bases between. This CDR3 comprises 15 residues.